A selection of T cell receptor beta chains follows, all from one sample in a study of T cells after yellow fever vaccination. TCRdb reanalysed the 5' RACE reads using MiXCR and keeps one entry per CDR3 protein. Seen here are 150,000 to 200,000 distinct CDR3 sequences, roughly 6.2% observed once, and the top ten hold about 2.8%. Sequencing used CD4+ T cells sorted from PBMCs, obtained on the day of the first yellow fever vaccination. These receptor sequences come from a man younger than 30 who received the YFV17D yellow fever vaccine. Both conserved end residues are part of each CDR3. The D gene is left open where the match is weak. Clone size is shown for a subset of rows, as once, few, many or a class of expanded clone.

V gene,D gene,clone size,J gene,CDR3 DNA,CDR3 protein
TRBV15,TRBD1,many,TRBJ1-4,TGTGCCACCAGCCGGATGGACAGGGCGCAGGAAAAACTGTTTTTT,CATSRMDRAQEKLFF
TRBV5-1,.,many,TRBJ1-1,TGCGCCAGCAGCTTGGTGATGAACACTGAAGCTTTCTTT,CASSLVMNTEAFF
TRBV3-1,TRBD2,many,TRBJ2-5,TGTGCCAGCAGCCCAAAGGGACTAGCGAGCGAGACCCAGTACTTC,CASSPKGLASETQYF
TRBV5-1,.,many,TRBJ2-1,TGCGCCAGCAGCTTGGACGCCTACAATGAGCAGTTCTTC,CASSLDAYNEQFF
TRBV9,.,few,TRBJ2-1,TGTGCCAGCAGCGGGGGACTGGCTACTGAGCAGTTCTTC,CASSGGLATEQFF
TRBV6-2/TRBV6-3,.,.,TRBJ1-2,TGTGCCAGCGGGAGGGGTGAATATGGCTACACCTTC,CASGRGEYGYTF
TRBV12-3/TRBV12-4,.,many,TRBJ1-1,TGTGCCAGCAGCCAGTGGTCCACTGAAGCTTTCTTT,CASSQWSTEAFF
TRBV6-5,TRBD1,many,TRBJ1-1,TGTGCCAGCAGTTACTCGAGCTCAGGGGGTAGCAACACTGAAGCTTTCTTT,CASSYSSSGGSNTEAFF
TRBV5-5,.,few,TRBJ2-5,TGTGCCAGCAGCGTACAGGGCCAAGAGACCCAGTACTTC,CASSVQGQETQYF
TRBV29-1,TRBD1,many,TRBJ2-5,TGCAGCGTGCTGGACAGGGTAAAGACCCAGTACTTC,CSVLDRVKTQYF
TRBV20-1,.,many,TRBJ2-1,TGCAGTGCTAACAGGCCTAGGGGGTACAATGAGCAGTTCTTC,CSANRPRGYNEQFF
TRBV19,.,few,TRBJ1-5,TGTGCCAGTATGAGATGGGCCAATCAGCCCCAGCATTTT,CASMRWANQPQHF
TRBV20-1,TRBD1,many,TRBJ2-1,TGCAGTGCTAGAAGGACAGGCCAGGAGCAGTTCTTC,CSARRTGQEQFF
TRBV12-3/TRBV12-4,TRBD1,many,TRBJ2-1,TGTGCCAGCAGTTTGACCGGGACAGTGCGCAATGAGCAGTTCTTC,CASSLTGTVRNEQFF
TRBV6-1,.,many,TRBJ2-1,TGTGCCAGCAGCTCACCGACCGTGACTGAGCAGTTCTTC,CASSSPTVTEQFF
TRBV6-1,TRBD1,many,TRBJ2-1,TGTGCCAGCAGTCCCGGGACAGGGAGCGATGAGCAGTTCTTC,CASSPGTGSDEQFF
TRBV9,.,many,TRBJ1-3,TGTGCCAGCAGCGTAGCAGGTACCCCCGGAAACACCATATATTTT,CASSVAGTPGNTIYF
TRBV7-2,.,few,TRBJ1-2,TGTGCCAGCAGCTTCCATGGGGTCTATGGCTACACCTTC,CASSFHGVYGYTF
TRBV20-1,TRBD2,few,TRBJ2-5,TGCAGTGCTAGGGATACGGGGGGGACCCAGTACTTC,CSARDTGGTQYF
TRBV7-9,TRBD1,many,TRBJ2-5,TGTGCCAGCTGCCGGGACAGCCAAGAGACCCAGTACTTC,CASCRDSQETQYF
TRBV6-4,TRBD2,many,TRBJ2-1,TGTGCCAGCAGTGACTCCCGGGGGGATGAGCAGTTCTTC,CASSDSRGDEQFF
TRBV7-9,.,few,TRBJ1-2,TGTGCCAGCAGCTCCGACAGGTCTGTCTATGGCTACACCTTC,CASSSDRSVYGYTF
TRBV11-1,TRBD1,.,TRBJ2-5,TGTGCCAGCAGCGCCGGGACAGGGGGCCGACCATTCCAAGAGACCCAGTACTTC,CASSAGTGGRPFQETQYF
TRBV2,.,few,TRBJ2-7,TGTGCCAGCAGTGTGGGCCCTTTAGCCCCCTACGAGCAGTACTTC,CASSVGPLAPYEQYF
TRBV5-5,.,few,TRBJ1-6,TGTGCCTCCTGGCACGCCCAGGGTTCACCCCTCCACTTT,CASWHAQGSPLHF
TRBV9,TRBD2,.,TRBJ2-3,TGTGCCAGCAGCGTAGGGCTAGCGGGGGGCCTCACAGATACGCAGTATTTT,CASSVGLAGGLTDTQYF
TRBV7-6,.,many,TRBJ2-2,TGTGCCAGCAGATCCCGACAGGAGCTCACCGGGGAGCTGTTTTTT,CASRSRQELTGELFF
TRBV18,TRBD1,.,TRBJ2-2,TGTGCCAGCTCAGCCGCAGGGGGAGACGCCGGGGAGCTGTTTTTT,CASSAAGGDAGELFF
TRBV18,.,.,TRBJ2-2,TGTGCCAGCTCACCTCCGACGAGAACCGGGGAGCTGTTTTTT,CASSPPTRTGELFF